This T cell receptor beta chain emerged from a study of cytomegalovirus exposure and HLA in healthy donors. PCR employed 60 Vbeta and 13 Jbeta primers. Method: immunoSEQ multiplex PCR; TCRdb's copy keeps in-frame clones and lacks some. Of fewer than 200,000 clones listed, 80% to 90% are singletons. Trimming stripped 4 bases from V and 5 bases from J, with 6 bases between. This CDR3 spans 13 amino acids. The germline CDR1 and CDR2 sequences are SGHAT and FQNNGV. The chain combines TRBV11-2 with TRBJ2-6; D is uncertain. Specimen: PBMCs. The TCR comes from a woman between 18 and 29 years old in good health and CMV-seronegative. The CDR3 reads CASSSVRANVLTF. For the CDR3, the DNA is TGTGCCAGCAGCTCGGTTAGGGCCAACGTCCTGACTTTC.